This is a list of T cell receptor beta chains from one sample in a study of shared clonotypes between healthy human individuals. The protocol was immunoSEQ multiplex PCR, while the TCRdb copy is restricted to in-frame clones and leaves out a portion. Counted here are about 2 million clones, roughly 95% occurring once; the ten biggest clones make up roughly 1.2%. Specimen: naive CD8+ T cells sorted from blood. The receptor source for this set is a young man in good health. Each CDR3 is given with its conserved first and last residue. Each record gives: V gene, J gene, CDR3 length, clone size, D gene, CDR3 DNA, CDR3 protein. D genes are given only for firm matches. Not every row has a clone size; where given, it reads once, few, many or a size class.

v_gene: TRBV6-5; j_gene: TRBJ2-5; len: 14; abundance: NA; d_gene: TRBD2; CDR3nt: TGTGCCAGCAGTTACTCTGGGGGGGTTGAGACCCAGTACTTC; CDR3aa: CASSYSGGVETQYF
v_gene: TRBV7-6; j_gene: TRBJ1-5; len: 16; abundance: NA; d_gene: NA; CDR3nt: TGTGCCAGCAGCTTAGCGGCGACAGGCCACAATCAGCCCCAGCATTTT; CDR3aa: CASSLAATGHNQPQHF
v_gene: TRBV6-4; j_gene: TRBJ2-7; len: 14; abundance: NA; d_gene: NA; CDR3nt: TGTGCCAGCAGTGACCCGGTCGGGTATTACGAGCAGTACTTC; CDR3aa: CASSDPVGYYEQYF
v_gene: TRBV6-1; j_gene: TRBJ2-2; len: 15; abundance: NA; d_gene: NA; CDR3nt: TGTGCCAGCAGTGAAGCGCTCCGGGGCACCGGGGAGCTGTTTTTT; CDR3aa: CASSEALRGTGELFF
v_gene: TRBV2; j_gene: TRBJ2-1; len: 12; abundance: NA; d_gene: NA; CDR3nt: TGTGCCAGCAGACCCCGGGCATATGAGCAGTTCTTC; CDR3aa: CASRPRAYEQFF
v_gene: TRBV30; j_gene: TRBJ1-5; len: 13; abundance: NA; d_gene: NA; CDR3nt: TGTGCCTGGGGCGAGGGGAGTTATCAGCCCCAGCATTTT; CDR3aa: CAWGEGSYQPQHF
v_gene: TRBV28; j_gene: TRBJ2-5; len: 13; abundance: once; d_gene: NA; CDR3nt: TGTGCCAGCAGTTTAATGCGGAAAGAGACCCAGTACTTC; CDR3aa: CASSLMRKETQYF
v_gene: TRBV27; j_gene: TRBJ1-1; len: 13; abundance: once; d_gene: NA; CDR3nt: TGTGCCAGCAGTTTTGCTGGGACATTAGAAGCTTTCTTT; CDR3aa: CASSFAGTLEAFF
v_gene: TRBV19; j_gene: TRBJ1-1; len: 13; abundance: NA; d_gene: NA; CDR3nt: TGTGCCAGTAGTTACGACATCGAGGATGGAGCTTTCTTT; CDR3aa: CASSYDIEDGAFF
v_gene: TRBV27; j_gene: TRBJ2-3; len: 15; abundance: NA; d_gene: TRBD2; CDR3nt: TGTGCCAGCAGTTTGACTAGCGGTAGCACAGATACGCAGTATTTT; CDR3aa: CASSLTSGSTDTQYF
v_gene: TRBV4-1; j_gene: TRBJ2-2; len: 15; abundance: NA; d_gene: NA; CDR3nt: TGCGCCAGCAGCCAAGACGTCGGAAGGCCCGGGGAGCTGTTTTTT; CDR3aa: CASSQDVGRPGELFF
v_gene: TRBV7-9; j_gene: TRBJ2-2; len: 15; abundance: NA; d_gene: TRBD1; CDR3nt: TGTGCCAGCAGCACCCGGACAGGATGGGCCGGGGAGCTGTTTTTT; CDR3aa: CASSTRTGWAGELFF
v_gene: TRBV6-1; j_gene: TRBJ1-2; len: 13; abundance: NA; d_gene: NA; CDR3nt: TGTGCCAGCAGTGAAGGGGGGCATTGGGGCTACACCTTC; CDR3aa: CASSEGGHWGYTF
v_gene: TRBV2; j_gene: TRBJ2-7; len: 15; abundance: NA; d_gene: NA; CDR3nt: TGTGCCAGCAGTGAAGGGGGCGAGAGCTCCTACGAGCAGTACTTC; CDR3aa: CASSEGGESSYEQYF
v_gene: TRBV30; j_gene: TRBJ2-5; len: 13; abundance: once; d_gene: TRBD1; CDR3nt: TGTGCCTGGCGGGACAGGGGAATGTTTGAGCAGTACTTC; CDR3aa: CAWRDRGMFEQYF
v_gene: TRBV2; j_gene: TRBJ2-7; len: 13; abundance: NA; d_gene: NA; CDR3nt: TGTGCCAGCAGTGAAGGCGGTTCCTACGAGCAGTACTTC; CDR3aa: CASSEGGSYEQYF
v_gene: TRBV29-1; j_gene: TRBJ1-2; len: 15; abundance: few; d_gene: NA; CDR3nt: TGCAGCGTTGAAGATCAGGCTAGGGGCGGGTATGGCTACACCTTC; CDR3aa: CSVEDQARGGYGYTF
v_gene: TRBV7-2; j_gene: TRBJ1-1; len: 18; abundance: NA; d_gene: TRBD1; CDR3nt: TGTGCCAGCAGCTTTCCTTTGGCCGGGACAGGGGCGGGCACTGAAGCTTTCTTT; CDR3aa: CASSFPLAGTGAGTEAFF
v_gene: TRBV9; j_gene: TRBJ2-5; len: 15; abundance: once; d_gene: NA; CDR3nt: TGTGCCAGCAGCGTCTCCGGGCTAGCCGGGGAGACCCAGTACTTC; CDR3aa: CASSVSGLAGETQYF
v_gene: TRBV5-4; j_gene: TRBJ2-1; len: 15; abundance: NA; d_gene: NA; CDR3nt: TGTGCCAGCAGCTTGAGGGACCAAGGATACAATGAGCAGTTCTTC; CDR3aa: CASSLRDQGYNEQFF
v_gene: TRBV4-1; j_gene: TRBJ2-1; len: 15; abundance: once; d_gene: NA; CDR3nt: TGCGCCAGCAGCCAAGATGGGGGATCCTACAATGAGCAGTTCTTC; CDR3aa: CASSQDGGSYNEQFF
v_gene: TRBV11-1; j_gene: TRBJ1-5; len: 14; abundance: NA; d_gene: NA; CDR3nt: TGTGCCAGCAGCCTGGACGTTAGCAATCAGCCCCAGCATTTT; CDR3aa: CASSLDVSNQPQHF
v_gene: TRBV6-5; j_gene: TRBJ1-6; len: 16; abundance: NA; d_gene: NA; CDR3nt: TGTGCCAGCAGTTACACGGGGCCAGGATATTATTCACCCCTCCACTTT; CDR3aa: CASSYTGPGYYSPLHF
v_gene: TRBV11-3; j_gene: TRBJ1-5; len: 17; abundance: NA; d_gene: NA; CDR3nt: TGTGCCAGCAGCTTCGTTAGGGGAGGTGCGGACAATCAGCCCCAGCATTTT; CDR3aa: CASSFVRGGADNQPQHF
v_gene: TRBV5-6; j_gene: TRBJ2-7; len: 12; abundance: NA; d_gene: NA; CDR3nt: TGTGCTACCGCGGACGGGGTTTCCGAGCAGTACTTC; CDR3aa: CATADGVSEQYF
v_gene: TRBV9; j_gene: TRBJ2-3; len: 16; abundance: NA; d_gene: NA; CDR3nt: TGTGCCAGCACCCGCCCCCCCTATAGTAGCACAGATACGCAGTATTTT; CDR3aa: CASTRPPYSSTDTQYF
v_gene: TRBV2; j_gene: TRBJ1-2; len: 13; abundance: NA; d_gene: NA; CDR3nt: TGTGCCAGCAGTGAATCCCCCCGACCGGGGGGTACCTTC; CDR3aa: CASSESPRPGGTF